This T cell receptor (beta chain) emerged from a study of blood T cell repertoires in COVID-19. Study summary: Sample material is recorded as cDNA or gDNA derived from T cells, B-cell-depleted T cells, or PBMCs.

CDR1 SGHTA and CDR2 FQGNSA come from the germline V gene. This CDR3 is 12 amino acids long. Trimming pared 4 bases from V and 9 bases from J, leaving 12 bases between. Using immunoSEQ multiplex PCR, the repertoire was profiled, and TCRdb retains in-frame clones only, with some absent. Of some 200,000 clones listed, 92% are singletons. Sequencing used peripheral blood. This receptor was taken from a man aged 25 to 40 with acute or convalescent COVID-19. The chain recombines TRBV7-2 with TRBJ1-1; D might be TRBD1 (6 bases). As DNA, the CDR3 is TGTGCCAGCAGCTCCAGACAGGTTCAAGCTTTCTTT. This sequence encodes CASSSRQVQAFF.